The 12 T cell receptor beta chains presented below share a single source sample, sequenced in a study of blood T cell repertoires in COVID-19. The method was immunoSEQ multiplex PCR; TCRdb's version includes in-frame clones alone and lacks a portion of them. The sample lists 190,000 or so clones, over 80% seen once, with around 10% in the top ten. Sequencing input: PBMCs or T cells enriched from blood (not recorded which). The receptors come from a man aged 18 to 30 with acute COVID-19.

CDR3 sequence reads: CASSPDRQETQYF. DNA for the CDR3: TGTGCCAGCAGTCCTGACAGACAAGAGACCCAGTACTTC. The chain carries TRBV12-3 or TRBV12-4 and TRBJ2-5, with D possibly TRBD1 on 5 matching bases. This CDR3 has 13 residues. Trimming shortened V by 5 bases and J by 2 bases, and 9 bases separated the two germline ends.

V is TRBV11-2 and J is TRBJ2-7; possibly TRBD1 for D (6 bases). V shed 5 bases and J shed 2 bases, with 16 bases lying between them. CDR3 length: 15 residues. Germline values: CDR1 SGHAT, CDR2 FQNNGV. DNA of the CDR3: TGTGCCAGCAGCCGGGAAGGGACATCCACCTACGAGCAGTACTTC. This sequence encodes CASSREGTSTYEQYF.

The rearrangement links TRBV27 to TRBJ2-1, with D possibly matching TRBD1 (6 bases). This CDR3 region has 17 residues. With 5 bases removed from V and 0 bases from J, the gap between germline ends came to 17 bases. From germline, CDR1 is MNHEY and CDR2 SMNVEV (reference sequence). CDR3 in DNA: TGTGCCAGCAGTCTACAGGGTAGCGCCAGCTCCTACAATGAGCAGTTCTTC. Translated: CASSLQGSASSYNEQFF.

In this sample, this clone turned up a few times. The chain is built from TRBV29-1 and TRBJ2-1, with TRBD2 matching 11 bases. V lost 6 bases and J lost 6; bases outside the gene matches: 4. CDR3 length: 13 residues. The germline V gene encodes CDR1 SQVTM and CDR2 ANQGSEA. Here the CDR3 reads CSVGTSGPNEQFF. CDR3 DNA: TGCAGCGTCGGGACTAGCGGCCCCAATGAGCAGTTCTTC.

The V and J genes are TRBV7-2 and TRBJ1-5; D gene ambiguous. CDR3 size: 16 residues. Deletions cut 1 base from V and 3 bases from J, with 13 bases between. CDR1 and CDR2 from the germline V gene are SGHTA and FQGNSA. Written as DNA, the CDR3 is TGTGCCAGCAGCTTAGATCCGGGTGCGGTCAATCAGCCCCAGCATTTT. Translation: CASSLDPGAVNQPQHF.

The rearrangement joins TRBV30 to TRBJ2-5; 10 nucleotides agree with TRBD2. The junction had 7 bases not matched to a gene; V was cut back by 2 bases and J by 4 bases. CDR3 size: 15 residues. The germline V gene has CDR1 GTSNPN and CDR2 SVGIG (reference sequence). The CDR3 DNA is TGTGCCTGGAGTCCCCTAGCGGGAGTTGGAGAGACCCAGTACTTC. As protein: CAWSPLAGVGETQYF.

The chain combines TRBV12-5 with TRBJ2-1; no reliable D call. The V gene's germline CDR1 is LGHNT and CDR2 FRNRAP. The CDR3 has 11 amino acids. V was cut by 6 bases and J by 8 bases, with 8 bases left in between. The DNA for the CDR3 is TGTGCTAGTGGAGAGCTTTATGAGCAGTTCTTC. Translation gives CASGELYEQFF.

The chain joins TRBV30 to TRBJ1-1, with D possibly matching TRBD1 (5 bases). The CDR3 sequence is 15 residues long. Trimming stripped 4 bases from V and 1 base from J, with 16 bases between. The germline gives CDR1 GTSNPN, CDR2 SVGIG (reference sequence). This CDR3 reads CAWNWPKQANTEAFF. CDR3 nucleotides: TGTGCCTGGAACTGGCCCAAACAGGCGAACACTGAAGCTTTCTTT.

This chain's CDR3 is CASSSIQAGPLLEQYF. The CDR3 region has the DNA TGTGCCAGCAGTTCTATCCAAGCGGGCCCGTTGTTGGAGCAGTACTTC. The chain employs TRBV27 and TRBJ2-7; D may be TRBD2 (6 bases). The V end lost 4 bases, the J end lost 7 bases, and 23 bases lay between the germline ends. Germline V gene lookup returns CDR1 MNHEY and CDR2 SMNVEV (reference sequence). This CDR3 contains 16 residues.

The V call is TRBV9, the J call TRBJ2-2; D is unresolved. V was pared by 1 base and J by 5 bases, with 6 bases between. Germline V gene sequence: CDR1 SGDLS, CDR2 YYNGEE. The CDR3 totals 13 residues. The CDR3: CASSVYYTGELFF. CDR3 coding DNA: TGTGCCAGCAGCGTATACTATACCGGGGAGCTGTTTTTT.

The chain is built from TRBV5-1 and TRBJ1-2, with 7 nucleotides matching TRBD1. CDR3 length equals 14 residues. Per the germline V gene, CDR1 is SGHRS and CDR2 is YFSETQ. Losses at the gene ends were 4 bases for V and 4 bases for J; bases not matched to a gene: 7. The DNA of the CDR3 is TGCGCCAGCAGCGCCGGGACAGCCTTCTATGGCTACACCTTC. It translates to CASSAGTAFYGYTF.

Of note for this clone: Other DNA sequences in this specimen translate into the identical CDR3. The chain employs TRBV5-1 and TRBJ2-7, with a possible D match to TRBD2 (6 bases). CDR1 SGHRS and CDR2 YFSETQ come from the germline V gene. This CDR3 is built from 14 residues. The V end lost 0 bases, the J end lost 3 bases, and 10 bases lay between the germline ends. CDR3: CASSLGQGGYEQYF. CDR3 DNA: TGCGCCAGCAGCTTGGGCCAGGGAGGCTACGAGCAGTACTTC.